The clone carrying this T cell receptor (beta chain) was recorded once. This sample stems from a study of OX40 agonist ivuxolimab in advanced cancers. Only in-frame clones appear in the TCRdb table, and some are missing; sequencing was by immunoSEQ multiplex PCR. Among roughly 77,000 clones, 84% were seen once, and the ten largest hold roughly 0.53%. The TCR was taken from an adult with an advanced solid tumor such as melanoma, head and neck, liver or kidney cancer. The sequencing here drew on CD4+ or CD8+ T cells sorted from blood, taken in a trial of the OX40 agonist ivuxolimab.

In DNA form, the CDR3 reads TGTGCCAGCAGCTCCAAGGGCGAGCAGTACTTC. It encodes CASSSKGEQYF. The J gene is TRBJ2-7, the V gene TRBV7-2; D is unclear. Trimming took 4 bases from V and 6 from J, leaving 7 bases between them. The CDR3 runs to 11 residues. Germline V gene lookup returns CDR1 SGHTA and CDR2 FQGNSA. The whole variable domain, filled in from reference TRBV7-2 and TRBJ2-7, reads GAGVSQSPSNKVTEKGKDVELRCDPISGHTALYWYRQSLGQGLEFLIYFQGNSAPDKSGLPSDRFSAERTGGSVSTLTIQRTQQEDSAVYLCASSSKGEQYFGPGTRLTVT.